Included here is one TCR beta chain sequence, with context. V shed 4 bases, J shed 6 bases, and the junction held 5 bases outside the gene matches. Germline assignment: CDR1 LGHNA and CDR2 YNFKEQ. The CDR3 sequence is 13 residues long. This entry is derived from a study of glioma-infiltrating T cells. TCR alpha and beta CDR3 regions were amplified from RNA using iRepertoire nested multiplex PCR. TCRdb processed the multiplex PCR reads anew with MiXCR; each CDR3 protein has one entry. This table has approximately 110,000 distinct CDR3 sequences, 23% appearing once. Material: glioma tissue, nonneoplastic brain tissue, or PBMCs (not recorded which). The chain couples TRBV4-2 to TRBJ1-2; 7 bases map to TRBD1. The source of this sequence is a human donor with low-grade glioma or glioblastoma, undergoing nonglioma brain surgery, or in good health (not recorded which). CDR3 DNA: TGTGCCAGCAGCCCCGGGACAGACCATGGCTACACCTTC. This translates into CASSPGTDHGYTF.